This T cell receptor (beta chain) was documented in a study of CD8 T cells in Susac syndrome. Overall study findings and caveats: An acknowledgment was made by the study that its TCR sequencing and HLA analysis involved relatively few individuals.

The CDR3 consists of 15 residues. Germline loops: CDR1 LGHDT, CDR2 YNNKEL (reference sequence). Between the trimmed V and J ends, which lost 4 bases and 3 bases, there was a span of 14 bases. Random hexamers served to reverse transcribe roughly 0.45 to 1 ug RNA. TCR beta CDR3 was amplified by immunoSEQ multiplex PCR. This amplification extended across 54 Vbeta and 13 Jbeta segments. In TCRdb, the immunoSEQ multiplex PCR reads were re-called with MiXCR into one record per CDR3 protein. The top ten hold about 0.15% of the sample, which has roughly 140,000 distinct CDR3 sequences, about 95% seen once. A note on this clonotype: No antigen is known for it.

The rearrangement links TRBV3-1 to TRBJ2-3; D is unclear. Material for sequencing was CD8+ T cells from PBMCs. This TCR came from a human donor with multiple sclerosis. CDR3 sequence: CASSPIDTRTDTQYF. The CDR3 DNA follows: TGTGCCAGCAGCCCCATCGACACGAGGACAGATACGCAGTATTTT.